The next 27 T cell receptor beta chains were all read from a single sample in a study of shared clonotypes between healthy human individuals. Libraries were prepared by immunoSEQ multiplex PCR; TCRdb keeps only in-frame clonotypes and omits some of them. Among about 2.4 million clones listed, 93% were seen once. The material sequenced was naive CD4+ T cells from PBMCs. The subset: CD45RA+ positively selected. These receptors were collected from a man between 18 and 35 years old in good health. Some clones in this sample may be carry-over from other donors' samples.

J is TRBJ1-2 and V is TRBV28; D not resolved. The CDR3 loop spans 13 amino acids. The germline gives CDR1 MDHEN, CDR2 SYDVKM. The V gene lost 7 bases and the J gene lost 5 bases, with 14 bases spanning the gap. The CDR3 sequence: CASKGVAPYGYTF. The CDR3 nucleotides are TGTGCCAGCAAGGGCGTGGCACCTTATGGCTACACCTTC.

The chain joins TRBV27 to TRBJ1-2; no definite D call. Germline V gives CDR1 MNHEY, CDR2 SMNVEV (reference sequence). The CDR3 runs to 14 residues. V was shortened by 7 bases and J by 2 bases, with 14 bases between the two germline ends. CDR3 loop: CASKTLVGNYGYTF. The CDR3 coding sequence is TGTGCCAGCAAAACTTTAGTAGGGAACTATGGCTACACCTTC.

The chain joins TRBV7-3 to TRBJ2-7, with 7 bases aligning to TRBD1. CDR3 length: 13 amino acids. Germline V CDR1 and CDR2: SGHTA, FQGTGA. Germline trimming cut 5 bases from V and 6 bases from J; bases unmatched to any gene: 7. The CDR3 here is CASSLRQGSEQYF. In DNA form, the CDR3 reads TGTGCCAGCAGCCTCCGACAGGGTAGCGAGCAGTACTTC.

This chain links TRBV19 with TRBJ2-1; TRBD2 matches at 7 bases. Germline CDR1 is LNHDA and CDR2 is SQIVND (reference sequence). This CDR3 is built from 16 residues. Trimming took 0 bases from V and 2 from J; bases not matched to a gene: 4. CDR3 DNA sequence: TGTGCCAGTAGTATAGAGGCTAGCGGACCCTACAATGAGCAGTTCTTC. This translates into CASSIEASGPYNEQFF.

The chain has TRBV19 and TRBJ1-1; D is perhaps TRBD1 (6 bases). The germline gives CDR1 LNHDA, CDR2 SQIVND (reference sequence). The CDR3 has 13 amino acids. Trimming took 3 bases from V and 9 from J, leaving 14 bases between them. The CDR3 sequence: CASSMSGQIKAFF. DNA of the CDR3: TGTGCCAGTAGTATGAGTGGACAGATCAAAGCTTTCTTT. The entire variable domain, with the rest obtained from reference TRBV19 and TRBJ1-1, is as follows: DGGITQSPKYLFRKEGQNVTLSCEQNLNHDAMYWYRQDPGQGLRLIYYSQIVNDFQKGDIAEGYSVSREKKESFPLTVTSAQKNPTAFYLCASSMSGQIKAFFGQGTRLTVV.

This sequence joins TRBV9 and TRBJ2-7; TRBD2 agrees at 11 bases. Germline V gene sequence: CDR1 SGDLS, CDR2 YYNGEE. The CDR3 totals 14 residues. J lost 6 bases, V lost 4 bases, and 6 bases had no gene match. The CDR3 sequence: CASSLAGGPGEQYF. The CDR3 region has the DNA TGTGCCAGCAGCTTAGCGGGAGGGCCCGGCGAGCAGTACTTC.

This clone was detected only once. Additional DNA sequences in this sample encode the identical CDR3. This CDR3 is CASSLRQLGDEQYF. The CDR3 DNA sequence: TGCGCCAGCAGCTTGAGACAGTTGGGGGACGAGCAGTACTTC. The chain combines TRBV5-1 with TRBJ2-7; either TRBD1 or TRBD2 may fit D (5 bases each). The germline gives CDR1 SGHRS, CDR2 YFSETQ. The CDR3 covers 14 residues. V shed 1 base and J shed 5 bases, with 13 bases lying between them.

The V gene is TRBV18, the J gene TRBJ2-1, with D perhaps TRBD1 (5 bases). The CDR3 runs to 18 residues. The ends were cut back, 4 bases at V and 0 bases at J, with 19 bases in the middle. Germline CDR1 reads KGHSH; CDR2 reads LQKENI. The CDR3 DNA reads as TGTGCCAGCTCACTGACCCCCTCAGGGCGGAGCTCCTACAATGAGCAGTTCTTC. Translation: CASSLTPSGRSSYNEQFF.

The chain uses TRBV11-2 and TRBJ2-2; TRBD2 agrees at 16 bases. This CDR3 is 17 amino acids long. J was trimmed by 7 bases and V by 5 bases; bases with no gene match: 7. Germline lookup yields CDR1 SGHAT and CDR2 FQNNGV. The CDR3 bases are TGTGCCAGCAGCACCATGGGACTAGCGGGAGGGCACGGGGAGCTGTTTTTT. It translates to CASSTMGLAGGHGELFF.

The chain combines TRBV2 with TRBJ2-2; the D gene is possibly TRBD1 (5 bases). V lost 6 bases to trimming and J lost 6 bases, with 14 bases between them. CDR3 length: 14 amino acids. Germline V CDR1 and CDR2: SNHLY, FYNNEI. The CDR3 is CASRGLFGPGELFF. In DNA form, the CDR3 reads TGTGCCAGCAGGGGGCTGTTCGGCCCCGGGGAGCTGTTTTTT.

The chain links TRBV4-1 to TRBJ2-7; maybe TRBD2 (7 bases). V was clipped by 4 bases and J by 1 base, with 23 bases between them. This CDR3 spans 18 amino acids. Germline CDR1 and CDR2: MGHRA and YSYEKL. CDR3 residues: CASSPLGRAGHKSYEQYF. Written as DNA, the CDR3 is TGCGCCAGCAGCCCATTAGGAAGAGCGGGACACAAATCCTACGAGCAGTACTTC.

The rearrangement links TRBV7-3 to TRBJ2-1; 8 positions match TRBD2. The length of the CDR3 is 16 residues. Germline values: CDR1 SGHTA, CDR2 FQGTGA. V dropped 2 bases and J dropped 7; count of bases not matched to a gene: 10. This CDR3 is CASSLGGVAGLNEQFF. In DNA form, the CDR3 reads TGTGCCAGCAGCTTAGGTGGGGTAGCGGGACTGAATGAGCAGTTCTTC.

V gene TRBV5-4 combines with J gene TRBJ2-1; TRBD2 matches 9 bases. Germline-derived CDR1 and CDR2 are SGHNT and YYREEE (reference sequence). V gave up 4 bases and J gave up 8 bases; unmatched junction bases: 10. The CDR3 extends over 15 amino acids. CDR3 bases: TGTGCCAGCAGCACACTAGCGGGCGGCTTGGATGAGCAGTTCTTC. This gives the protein CASSTLAGGLDEQFF.

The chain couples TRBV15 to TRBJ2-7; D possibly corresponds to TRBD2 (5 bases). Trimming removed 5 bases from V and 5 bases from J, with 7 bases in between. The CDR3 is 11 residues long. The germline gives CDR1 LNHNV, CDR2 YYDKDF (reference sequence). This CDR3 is CATSEEDEQYF. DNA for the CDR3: TGTGCCACCAGCGAGGAGGACGAGCAGTACTTC.

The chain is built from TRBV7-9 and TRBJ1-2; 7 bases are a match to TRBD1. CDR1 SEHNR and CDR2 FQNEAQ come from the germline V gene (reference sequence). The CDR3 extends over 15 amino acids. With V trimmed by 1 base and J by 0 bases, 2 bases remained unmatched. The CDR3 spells CASSLVGQPNYGYTF. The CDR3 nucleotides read TGTGCCAGCAGCTTAGTGGGACAGCCTAACTATGGCTACACCTTC.

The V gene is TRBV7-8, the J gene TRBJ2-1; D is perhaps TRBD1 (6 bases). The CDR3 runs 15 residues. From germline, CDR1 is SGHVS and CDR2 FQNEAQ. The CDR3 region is CVISLAQGRNNEQFF. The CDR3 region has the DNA TGTGTCATTTCCCTCGCCCAGGGGAGAAACAATGAGCAGTTCTTC.

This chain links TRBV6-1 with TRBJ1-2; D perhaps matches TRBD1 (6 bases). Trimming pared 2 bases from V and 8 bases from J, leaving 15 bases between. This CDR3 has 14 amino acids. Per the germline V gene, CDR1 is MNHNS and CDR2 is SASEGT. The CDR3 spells CASSEQGRIGGYTF. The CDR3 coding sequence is TGTGCCAGCAGTGAACAGGGGCGGATTGGAGGCTACACCTTC.

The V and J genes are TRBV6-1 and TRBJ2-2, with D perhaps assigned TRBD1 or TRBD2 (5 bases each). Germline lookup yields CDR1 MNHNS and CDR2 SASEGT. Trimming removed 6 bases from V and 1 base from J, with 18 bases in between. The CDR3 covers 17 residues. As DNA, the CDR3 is TGTGCCAGCAGCGAAATTTCCGGGACGATGAACACCGGGGAGCTGTTTTTT. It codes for CASSEISGTMNTGELFF.

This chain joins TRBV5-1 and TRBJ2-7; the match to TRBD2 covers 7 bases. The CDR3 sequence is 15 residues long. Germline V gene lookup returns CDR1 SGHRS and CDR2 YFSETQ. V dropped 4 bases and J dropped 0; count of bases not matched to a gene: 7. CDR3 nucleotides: TGCGCCAGCAGCGGGGACTACCGGGGCTCCTACGAGCAGTACTTC. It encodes CASSGDYRGSYEQYF.

Written as DNA, the CDR3 is TGTGCCAGCAGTGAGACAGGGGAATCTGAAGCTTTCTTT. Amino acid sequence: CASSETGESEAFF. V is TRBV28 and J is TRBJ1-1; TRBD1 matches 8 bases. Germline V gene data show CDR1 as MDHEN and CDR2 as SYDVKM. The CDR3 is 13 residues long. The junction had 5 bases not matched to a gene; V was cut back by 5 bases and J by 6 bases. The full variable domain, in which reference TRBV28 and TRBJ1-1 provide the parts outside the CDR3, is DVKVTQSSRYLVKRTGEKVFLECVQDMDHENMFWYRQDPGLGLRLIYFSYDVKMKEKGDIPEGYSVSREKKERFSLILESASTNQTSMYLCASSETGESEAFFGQGTRLTVV.

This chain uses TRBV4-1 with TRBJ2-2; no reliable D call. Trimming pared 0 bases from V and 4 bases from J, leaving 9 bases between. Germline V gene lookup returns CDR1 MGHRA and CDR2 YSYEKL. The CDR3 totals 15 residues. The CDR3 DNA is TGCGCCAGCAGCCAAGATGGTCTGCGCACCGGGGAGCTGTTTTTT. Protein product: CASSQDGLRTGELFF.

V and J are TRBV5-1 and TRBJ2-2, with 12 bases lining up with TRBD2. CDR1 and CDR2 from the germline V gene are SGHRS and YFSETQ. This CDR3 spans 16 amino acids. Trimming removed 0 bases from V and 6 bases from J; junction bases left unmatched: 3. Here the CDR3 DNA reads TGCGCCAGCAGCTTGGCCGGACTAGCGGGACCCGGGGAGCTGTTTTTT. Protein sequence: CASSLAGLAGPGELFF.

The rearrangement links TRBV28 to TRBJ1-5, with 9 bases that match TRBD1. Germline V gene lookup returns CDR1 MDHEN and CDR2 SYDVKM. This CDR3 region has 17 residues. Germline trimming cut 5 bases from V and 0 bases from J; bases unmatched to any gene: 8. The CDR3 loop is CASSRGRTGASNQPQHF. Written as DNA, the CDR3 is TGTGCCAGCAGTCGGGGTCGGACAGGGGCTAGCAATCAGCCCCAGCATTTT.

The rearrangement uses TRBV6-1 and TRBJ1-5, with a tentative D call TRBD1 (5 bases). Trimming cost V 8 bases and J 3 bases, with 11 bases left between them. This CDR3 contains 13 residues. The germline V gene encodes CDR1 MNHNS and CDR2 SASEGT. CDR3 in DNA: TGTGCCAGCGAGATAGGGGCCAATCAGCCCCAGCATTTT. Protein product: CASEIGANQPQHF.

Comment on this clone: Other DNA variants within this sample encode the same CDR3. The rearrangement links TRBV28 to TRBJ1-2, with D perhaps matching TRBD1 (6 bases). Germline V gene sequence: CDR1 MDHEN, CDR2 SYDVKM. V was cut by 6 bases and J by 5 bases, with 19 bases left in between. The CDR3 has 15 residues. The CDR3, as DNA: TGTGCCAGCAGCCTCGAAGGGGGGCGAGCTTATGGCTACACCTTC. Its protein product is CASSLEGGRAYGYTF.

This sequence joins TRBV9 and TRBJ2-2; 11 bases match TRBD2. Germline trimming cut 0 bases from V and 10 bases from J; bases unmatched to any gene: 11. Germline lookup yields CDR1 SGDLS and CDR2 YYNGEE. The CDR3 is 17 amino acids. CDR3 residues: CASSVAPGTSGPPELFF. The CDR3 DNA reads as TGTGCCAGCAGCGTAGCCCCCGGGACTAGCGGACCACCGGAGCTGTTTTTT.

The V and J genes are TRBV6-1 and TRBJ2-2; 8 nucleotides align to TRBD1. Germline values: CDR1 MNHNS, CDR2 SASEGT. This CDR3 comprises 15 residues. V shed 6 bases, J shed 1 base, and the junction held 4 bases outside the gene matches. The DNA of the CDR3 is TGTGCCAGCAGGTCAGGACAGGGGAACACCGGGGAGCTGTTTTTT. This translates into CASRSGQGNTGELFF.